A single sample gave rise to the 22 T cell receptor beta chains below, sequenced in a study of regulatory T cells in long-lasting Graves disease. Arm-PCR of CDR3 regions and iRepertoire HTBI primers were used to build TCR beta libraries. MiXCR was run by TCRdb on the multiplex PCR reads, yielding one entry per CDR3 protein. The table shows about 440,000 distinct CDR3 sequences, with less than 20% occurring only once. Noted time point: newly diagnosed GD, antithyroid drugs for less than 3 months. After RNA was extracted from PBMCs, the TCR library was made from it. This same sample was also part of a study on T cells in Graves' hyperthyroidism and ophthalmopathy.

The sample was peripheral blood mononuclear cells (PBMCs), taken at new diagnosis, from a patient treated with antithyroid drugs. The source is a woman aged 25-40 years with Graves disease.

This clonotype was detected a few times. In DNA form, the CDR3 reads TGTGCCAGCAGTGGCTGGACTCGTGGGGCCAACGTCCTGACTTTC. This sequence encodes CASSGWTRGANVLTF. The chain is built from TRBV6-1 and TRBJ2-6, with a possible D match to TRBD2 (5 bases). V gave up 4 bases and J gave up 3 bases, with 10 bases separating them. The CDR3 extends over 15 amino acids. Germline V gene data show CDR1 as MNHNS and CDR2 as SASEGT.

This clonotype is a singleton in its sample. Being one base from a much bigger clone, this may be a read error. The J gene is TRBJ1-1, the V gene TRBV7-9; D possibly corresponds to TRBD1 (5 bases). Germline lookup yields CDR1 SEHNR and CDR2 FQNEAQ (reference sequence). This CDR3 spans 14 amino acids. V lost 5 bases to trimming and J lost 2 bases, with 12 bases between them. CDR3 protein: CASSGGRRNTEAFF. As DNA, the CDR3 is TGTGCCAGCAGCGGGGGACGGAGAAACACTGAAGCTTTCTTT.

Ten or more counts support this clonotype. This chain connects TRBV18 to TRBJ1-2, with D possibly being TRBD1 (5 bases). V was pared by 2 bases and J by 7 bases, with 11 bases between. The germline gives CDR1 KGHSH, CDR2 LQKENI. There are 13 residues in the CDR3. CDR3 region: CASSPGALGGYTF. CDR3 DNA: TGTGCCAGCTCACCAGGGGCCCTGGGTGGCTACACCTTC.

The chain uses TRBV6-2 or TRBV6-3 and TRBJ1-2, with a weak D call TRBD1 (5 bases). The CDR3 is made up of 18 amino acids. Trimming shortened V by 3 bases and J by 0 bases, and 20 bases separated the two germline ends. CDR1 is MNHEY, CDR2 SVGEGT, per germline. CDR3 in amino acids: CASSYPPGRGKTNYGYTF. In DNA, the CDR3 is TGTGCCAGCAGTTATCCCCCGGGGAGGGGAAAAACTAACTATGGCTACACCTTC.

This clonotype was counted ten times or more. This chain connects TRBV18 to TRBJ1-1; 10 nucleotides align to TRBD1. This CDR3 is built from 15 residues. With 2 bases clipped from V and 7 bases from J, the junction kept 7 bases outside the gene matches. Germline assignment: CDR1 KGHSH and CDR2 LQKENI. The CDR3: CASSPGDRGPSEAFF. In nucleotides, the CDR3 is TGTGCCAGCTCACCAGGGGACAGGGGCCCCAGTGAAGCTTTCTTT. Full variable domain (missing parts from reference TRBV18 and TRBJ1-1): NAGVMQNPRHLVRRRGQEARLRCSPMKGHSHVYWYRQLPEEGLKFMVYLQKENIIDESGMPKERFSAEFPKEGPSILRIQQVVRGDSAAYFCASSPGDRGPSEAFFGQGTRLTVV.

V and J are TRBV7-3 and TRBJ2-1; TRBD2 agrees at 12 bases. This CDR3 comprises 20 residues. CDR1 is SGHTA and CDR2 is FQGTGA in the germline V gene. With 4 bases clipped from V and 3 bases from J, the junction kept 16 bases outside the gene matches. The CDR3 reads CASSSSPTQTSGRFYNEQFF. The CDR3, as DNA: TGTGCCAGCAGCTCCTCCCCTACCCAGACTAGCGGGAGATTCTACAATGAGCAGTTCTTC.

V usage is TRBV5-4 and J usage is TRBJ1-1, with a possible D match to TRBD1 (5 bases). The CDR3 totals 14 residues. Trimming removed 2 bases at V and 1 base at J, with 9 bases between. Per the germline V gene, CDR1 is SGHNT and CDR2 is YYREEE (reference sequence). CDR3 loop: CASSFGAPNTEAFF. The CDR3 coding sequence is TGTGCCAGCAGCTTTGGGGCCCCGAACACTGAAGCTTTCTTT.

This clonotype was detected ten times or more. The chain has TRBV11-2 and TRBJ2-7, with 7 bases that match TRBD1. CDR1 SGHAT and CDR2 FQNNGV come from the germline V gene. The junction had 3 bases not matched to a gene; V was cut back by 5 bases and J by 5 bases. The CDR3 has 12 residues. CDR3 sequence reads: CASSPTGDEQYF. The DNA for the CDR3 is TGTGCCAGCAGCCCCACAGGGGACGAGCAGTACTTC.

The CDR3 DNA reads TGCAGTGCAACTCCGGGTCCGGGAATGGCGATCTACACCTTC. Its translation is CSATPGPGMAIYTF. The chain couples TRBV20-1 to TRBJ1-2; no definite D call. V lost 6 bases and J 10 bases, leaving 24 bases between the germline ends. In germline, CDR1 is DFQATT, CDR2 SNEGSKA (reference sequence). The CDR3 has 14 residues.

V and J are TRBV12-5 and TRBJ2-2; D call uncertain. The germline CDR1 and CDR2 sequences are LGHNT and FRNRAP. The CDR3 length is 13 residues. Trimming left V 5 bases short and J 0 bases short, with 4 bases between. The CDR3 nucleotides are TGTGCTAGTGGTATGTCGAACACCGGGGAGCTGTTTTTT. Residues: CASGMSNTGELFF.

This clonotype was observed many times. J is TRBJ2-4 and V is TRBV18; D uncertain. Germline-derived CDR1 and CDR2 are KGHSH and LQKENI. Trimming cost V 3 bases and J 0 bases, with 6 bases left between them. The CDR3 has 14 amino acids. CDR3 DNA sequence: TGTGCCAGCTCACCGGAAGCAGCCAAAAACATTCAGTACTTC. Encoded protein: CASSPEAAKNIQYF. Combining the CDR3 with reference TRBV18 and TRBJ2-4 gives the whole variable domain NAGVMQNPRHLVRRRGQEARLRCSPMKGHSHVYWYRQLPEEGLKFMVYLQKENIIDESGMPKERFSAEFPKEGPSILRIQQVVRGDSAAYFCASSPEAAKNIQYFGAGTRLSVL.

This clonotype has at least ten counts. The chain has TRBV6-2 or TRBV6-3 and TRBJ2-1, with TRBD1 matching over 7 bases. This CDR3 has 17 residues. V gave up 2 bases and J gave up 0 bases; unmatched junction bases: 7. Germline CDR1 reads MNHEY; CDR2 reads SVGEGT. The CDR3 region has the DNA TGTGCCAGCAGTTACCCGGGACAGAGGAGCTCCTACAATGAGCAGTTCTTC. Protein product: CASSYPGQRSSYNEQFF.

The V gene is TRBV27, the J gene TRBJ2-6; 8 positions match TRBD1. Looked up from germline, CDR1 is MNHEY and CDR2 is SMNVEV (reference sequence). This CDR3 spans 17 amino acids. Trimming removed 5 bases from V and 0 bases from J; junction bases left unmatched: 6. The CDR3 nucleotides are TGTGCCAGCAGTCCCGGGACAGGCAACTCTGGGGCCAACGTCCTGACTTTC. The encoded protein is CASSPGTGNSGANVLTF.

In its sample, this clonotype was seen many times. V and J are TRBV12-3 or TRBV12-4 and TRBJ1-2, with D hard to call. Trimming stripped 5 bases from V and 4 bases from J, with 8 bases between. The CDR3 totals 12 residues. DNA of the CDR3: TGTGCCAGCAGTCTGATGGGCTATGGCTACACCTTC. Translation: CASSLMGYGYTF.

The chain uses TRBV18 and TRBJ1-1; 10 nucleotides agree with TRBD1. V gave up 6 bases and J gave up 10 bases; unmatched junction bases: 8. The V gene's germline CDR1 is KGHSH and CDR2 LQKENI. CDR3 length equals 13 residues. CDR3 DNA: TGTGCCAGCTCCCCGGGACAGGGGATTAGAGCTTTCTTT. Its protein product is CASSPGQGIRAFF.

V gene TRBV27 combines with J gene TRBJ2-7; D is unclear. V dropped 6 bases and J dropped 0 bases, with 12 bases sitting between them. The CDR3 spans 14 residues. Germline lookup yields CDR1 MNHEY and CDR2 SMNVEV (reference sequence). The chain's CDR3 is CASSRAFSSYEQYF. The CDR3 DNA is TGTGCCAGCAGCCGCGCCTTCAGCTCCTACGAGCAGTACTTC.

At least ten counts were recorded for this clonotype. The chain combines TRBV20-1 with TRBJ1-1; the D gene is possibly TRBD1 (5 bases). V was clipped by 2 bases and J by 2 bases, with 18 bases between them. The CDR3 spans 16 residues. Germline V gene sequence: CDR1 DFQATT, CDR2 SNEGSKA (reference sequence). The CDR3 loop reads CSARPGWGEQNTEAFF. The CDR3 DNA follows: TGCAGTGCTAGACCCGGGTGGGGGGAGCAAAACACTGAAGCTTTCTTT.

The chain is built from TRBV12-3 or TRBV12-4 and TRBJ1-1; the match to TRBD1 covers 8 bases. The CDR3 is 13 residues long. J gave up 7 bases and V 5 bases, and 6 bases lay outside the gene matches. CDR3 loop: CASSPGQDHEAFF. Written as DNA, the CDR3 is TGTGCCAGCAGTCCGGGACAGGACCATGAAGCTTTCTTT.

This rearrangement joins TRBV13 to TRBJ2-7, with TRBD1 matching 10 bases. V gave up 5 bases and J gave up 0 bases; unmatched junction bases: 7. The CDR3 is 16 amino acids. The V gene's germline CDR1 is PRHDT and CDR2 FYEKMQ (reference sequence). The CDR3 is CASSTGGQGLSYEQYF. The CDR3 nucleotides read TGTGCCAGCAGCACCGGGGGACAGGGGCTCTCCTACGAGCAGTACTTC.

With regard to this clonotype: A much larger clone lies a single base off, so this may be a read error. The CDR3 DNA sequence: TGTGCCAGCAGCTCCGATAACACCAGGGAGCTGTTTTTT. Translating gives CASSSDNTRELFF. V gene TRBV7-3 combines with J gene TRBJ2-2; D gene uncertain. CDR3 length equals 13 residues. CDR1 SGHTA and CDR2 FQGTGA come from the germline V gene.

The sample holds many counts of this clonotype. The chain carries TRBV20-1 and TRBJ2-3; D may be TRBD1 (6 bases). The CDR3 has 13 residues. CDR1 DFQATT and CDR2 SNEGSKA come from the germline V gene (reference sequence). V shed 1 base and J shed 6 bases, with 11 bases lying between them. CDR3 residues: CSARGPGADTQYF. For the CDR3, the DNA is TGCAGTGCTAGAGGTCCAGGGGCCGATACGCAGTATTTT.

This clonotype appeared many times. The chain uses TRBV6-1 and TRBJ1-4; D unresolved. The length of the CDR3 is 12 residues. The V gene's germline CDR1 is MNHNS and CDR2 SASEGT. Trimming removed 7 bases from V and 7 bases from J, with 10 bases in between. The CDR3 is CASKETSEKLFF. The CDR3 coding sequence is TGTGCCAGCAAAGAGACATCTGAAAAACTGTTTTTT.